Listed here are 10 T cell receptor beta chains from one sample, sequenced in a study of T cells expressing NK-cell markers. TCRdb reprocessed the 5' RACE reads, with one entry per CDR3 protein and no DNA. The repertoire table contains about 260,000 distinct CDR3 sequences. The sequencing sample was made of blood T cells: a sorted CD56 or NKG2C T cell subset, CD4+ or CD8+ T cells, or bulk PBMC T cells (not recorded which). These receptors were collected from a woman between 18 and 69 years old in good health.

The rearrangement joins TRBV6-2 or TRBV6-3 to TRBJ2-1; TCRdb calls TRBD2, which cannot be checked without DNA. The CDR3 covers 20 residues. Germline CDR1 reads MNHEY; CDR2 reads SVGEGT. The CDR3 reads CASSYSRFTGTSGRRGEQFF.

This chain joins TRBV7-2 and TRBJ2-1; TCRdb lists TRBD1, though no DNA is available to test this call. The CDR3 totals 15 residues. CDR1 and CDR2 (germline): SGHTA, FQGNSA. CDR3: CASSLGTGGWNEQFF.

This chain links TRBV5-4 with TRBJ1-1; no DNA is available, so the TRBD1 call from TCRdb remains unchecked. Germline V gene data show CDR1 as SGHNT and CDR2 as YYREEE (reference sequence). This CDR3 is built from 14 residues. The CDR3: CASSWDQGTTEAFF.

This sequence joins TRBV5-1 and TRBJ2-7; without DNA, the TCRdb call of TRBD1 cannot be checked. Germline assignment: CDR1 SGHRS and CDR2 YFSETQ. The CDR3 consists of 13 residues. This chain's CDR3 is CASSTDNLYEQYF.

The CDR3 is CASSLAAGDLLLYNEQFF. This chain links TRBV5-1 with TRBJ2-1; the D call of TRBD2 rests on TCRdb alone, since no DNA is present to check it. The CDR3 has 18 residues. The germline V gene has CDR1 SGHRS and CDR2 YFSETQ.

The chain has TRBV7-2 and TRBJ2-7; as DNA is missing, the TRBD2 call by TCRdb cannot be tested. The CDR3 covers 13 residues. Germline values: CDR1 SGHTA, CDR2 FQGNSA. CDR3 loop: CASSFGGSDEQYF.

CDR3 loop: CASSPPRGGTNTGELFF. The V call is TRBV14, the J call TRBJ2-2; TCRdb's D call, TRBD1, is unchecked because there is no DNA. This CDR3 has 17 amino acids. CDR1 SGHDN and CDR2 FVKESK come from the germline V gene.

The rearrangement joins TRBV29-1 to TRBJ2-1; TCRdb's D call of TRBD2 is untestable without DNA. The CDR3 is 15 amino acids. Germline V lookup: CDR1 SQVTM, CDR2 ANQGSEA. The CDR3 sequence is CSVDLPSGRRNEQFF.

This chain links TRBV15 with TRBJ2-1; absent DNA, TCRdb's TRBD2 call cannot be checked. Germline CDR1 and CDR2: LNHNV and YYDKDF (reference sequence). The CDR3 is made up of 14 amino acids. CDR3 sequence reads: CATSRVRAGHEQFF.

The gene calls are TRBV20-1 and TRBJ1-4. The CDR3 covers 14 residues. Germline loops: CDR1 DFQATT, CDR2 SNEGSKA (reference sequence). The CDR3 protein is CSAMSGGINEKLFF.